The 24 T cell receptor beta chains below come from one sample, sequenced in a study of spatial heterogeneity in lung cancer. TCRdb reprocessed the 5' RACE reads via MiXCR and lists one record per CDR3 protein. This table holds about 50,000 distinct CDR3 sequences, 6.5% to 7.5% found once. Sample time point: blood at routine non-recurrence follow-up after resection. Unsorted whole RNA from tumor, nontumor lung or frozen PBMC underwent sequencing. The sequencing used PBMCs, collected at follow-up. These receptors were taken from a female donor with early-stage non-small cell lung cancer.

In this sample, this clonotype turned up a few times. The chain combines TRBV7-2 with TRBJ1-5; D perhaps matches TRBD1 (5 bases). There are 14 residues in the CDR3. Germline V gene lookup returns CDR1 SGHTA and CDR2 FQGNSA. Deletions cut 5 bases from V and 7 bases from J, with 15 bases between. The CDR3 spells CASSIPGWGQPQHF. The CDR3 nucleotides read TGTGCCAGCAGCATACCAGGGTGGGGACAGCCCCAGCATTTT.

This clonotype has only a few counts. Mismatch with germline at one junction end may stem from a read error. The rearrangement links TRBV7-9 to TRBJ2-7, with D hard to call. CDR3 size: 10 residues. Per germline, CDR1 SEHNR and CDR2 FQNEAQ (reference sequence). CDR3 in amino acids: CASSLGTLSF. CDR3 sequence (DNA): TGTGCCAGCAGCTTAGGCACTCTTAGCTTC.

This clonotype was seen repeatedly, ten times or more. The rearrangement links TRBV30 to TRBJ2-1, with TRBD2 matching 12 bases. From germline, CDR1 is GTSNPN and CDR2 SVGIG (reference sequence). Trimming at V came to 8 bases and at J to 4 bases, leaving 9 bases not matched to a gene. The CDR3 loop spans 15 amino acids. CDR3 region: CARSTSGGNYNEQFF. CDR3 nucleotides: TGTGCCAGATCCACTAGCGGGGGGAATTACAATGAGCAGTTCTTC. The full variable domain, completed using reference TRBV30 and TRBJ2-1, is SQTIHQWPATLVQPVGSPLSLECTVEGTSNPNLYWYRQAAGRGLQLLFYSVGIGQISSEVPQNLSASRPQDRQFILSSKKLLLSDSGFYLCARSTSGGNYNEQFFGPGTRLTVL.

There are many counts of this clonotype. J is TRBJ2-7 and V is TRBV4-1, with D tentatively TRBD2 (5 bases). Germline V gives CDR1 MGHRA, CDR2 YSYEKL. The CDR3 is 15 amino acids. Trimming took 3 bases from V and 3 from J, leaving 15 bases between them. Here the CDR3 DNA reads TGCGCCAGCAGCCAGGAGACGGGGTACTACTACGAGCAGTACTTC. Translated, it gives CASSQETGYYYEQYF.

This clonotype has only a few counts. This chain uses TRBV5-1 with TRBJ2-5; no clear D. V dropped 4 bases and J dropped 1 base, with 11 bases sitting between them. This CDR3 has 14 amino acids. The germline V gene has CDR1 SGHRS and CDR2 YFSETQ. CDR3 sequence reads: CASSGVGSQETQYF. The DNA of the CDR3 is TGCGCCAGCAGCGGCGTAGGCAGCCAAGAGACCCAGTACTTC.

The chain employs TRBV6-5 and TRBJ1-6, with no clear D. Germline assignment: CDR1 MNHEY and CDR2 SVGAGI. V was shortened by 0 bases and J by 9 bases, with 15 bases between the two germline ends. The length of the CDR3 is 16 residues. The CDR3 spells CASSYSGSRFRSPLHF. CDR3 nucleotide sequence: TGTGCCAGCAGTTACTCGGGCAGCAGGTTCCGTTCACCCCTCCACTTT.

This sequence joins TRBV6-2 or TRBV6-3 and TRBJ1-4, with D unresolved. The germline CDR1 and CDR2 sequences are MNHEY and SVGEGT. The CDR3 spans 15 residues. V lost 2 bases to trimming and J lost 3 bases, with 10 bases between them. The chain's CDR3 is CASSYRSFPNEKLFF. CDR3 DNA sequence: TGTGCCAGCAGTTACCGAAGCTTCCCTAATGAAAAACTGTTTTTT.

This clonotype was seen many times. The chain links TRBV5-1 to TRBJ2-2, with TRBD1 identical over 8 bases. The CDR3 spans 15 residues. Germline CDR1 and CDR2: SGHRS and YFSETQ. The J segment lost 6 bases and the V segment lost 3 bases, leaving 7 bases of the junction unmatched. CDR3 DNA sequence: TGCGCCAGCAGCTCCGCAGGGGGCAGAGCCGGGGAGCTGTTTTTT. Its protein is CASSSAGGRAGELFF. The variable domain in full, completed from reference TRBV5-1 and TRBJ2-2, reads KAGVTQTPRYLIKTRGQQVTLSCSPISGHRSVSWYQQTPGQGLQFLFEYFSETQRNKGNFPGRFSGRQFSNSRSEMNVSTLELGDSALYLCASSSAGGRAGELFFGEGSRLTVL.

In its sample, this clonotype was seen a few times. The CDR3 sequence is CAIKTGSDEQYF. The CDR3 nucleotides are TGTGCCATCAAGACAGGGTCTGACGAGCAGTACTTC. The rearrangement uses TRBV10-3 and TRBJ2-7, with TRBD1 identical over 7 bases. Germline CDR1 ENHRY, CDR2 SYGVKD. The V and J ends lost 7 bases and 5 bases, in that order; junction bases with no gene match: 5. CDR3 size: 12 residues.

This clonotype was seen many times. This rearrangement joins TRBV2 to TRBJ2-2; TRBD1 matches 7 bases. CDR1 is SNHLY, CDR2 FYNNEI, per germline. The J segment lost 5 bases and the V segment lost 4 bases, leaving 7 bases of the junction unmatched. The CDR3 loop spans 15 amino acids. The CDR3 region is CASSGGTVRTGELFF. CDR3 DNA sequence: TGTGCCAGCAGTGGGGGGACAGTGAGAACCGGGGAGCTGTTTTTT.

This chain uses TRBV28 with TRBJ2-7; 8 nucleotides line up with TRBD2. Germline V lookup: CDR1 MDHEN, CDR2 SYDVKM. With V trimmed by 6 bases and J by 2 bases, 3 bases remained unmatched. The CDR3 loop spans 13 amino acids. The CDR3 reads CASSERGTYEQYF. The CDR3 DNA sequence: TGTGCCAGCAGCGAGCGGGGGACCTACGAGCAGTACTTC. Together with reference TRBV28 and TRBJ2-7, the CDR3 gives the full variable domain: DVKVTQSSRYLVKRTGEKVFLECVQDMDHENMFWYRQDPGLGLRLIYFSYDVKMKEKGDIPEGYSVSREKKERFSLILESASTNQTSMYLCASSERGTYEQYFGPGTRLTVT.

This clonotype was counted a few times. The genes are TRBV11-2 and TRBJ2-1, with TRBD2 matching over 14 bases. Germline lookup yields CDR1 SGHAT and CDR2 FQNNGV. Trimming cost V 5 bases and J 12 bases; bases outside gene matches: 9. The CDR3 length is 15 residues. CDR3 sequence: CASSPGTSGGSRQFF. In nucleotides, the CDR3 is TGTGCCAGCAGCCCAGGGACTAGCGGGGGCTCCCGGCAGTTCTTC. The variable domain in full, with the rest retrieved from reference TRBV11-2 and TRBJ2-1, is EAGVAQSPRYKIIEKRQSVAFWCNPISGHATLYWYQQILGQGPKLLIQFQNNGVVDDSQLPKDRFSAERLKGVDSTLKIQPAKLEDSAVYLCASSPGTSGGSRQFFGPGTRLTVL.

This clonotype occurred many times. The chain joins TRBV5-1 to TRBJ2-1; no clear D. The CDR3 contains 12 residues. CDR1 and CDR2 from the germline V gene are SGHRS and YFSETQ. The V end lost 0 bases, the J end lost 9 bases, and 7 bases lay between the germline ends. The CDR3 reads CASSLEVGEQFF. The CDR3 DNA follows: TGCGCCAGCAGCTTGGAAGTAGGTGAGCAGTTCTTC.

The sample holds many counts of this clonotype. CDR3 in amino acids: CASSSGQGRGADTQYF. CDR3 nucleotides: TGTGCCAGCAGCTCGGGACAGGGTAGAGGCGCAGATACGCAGTATTTT. The chain uses TRBV7-3 and TRBJ2-3; the match to TRBD1 covers 9 bases. CDR3 length equals 16 residues. CDR1 and CDR2 (germline): SGHTA, FQGTGA. Losses at the gene ends were 4 bases for V and 4 bases for J; bases not matched to a gene: 9.

The table lists this clonotype with many counts. This rearrangement joins TRBV5-1 to TRBJ2-7; 8 bases are a match to TRBD1. The CDR3 is 15 amino acids. Trimming at V came to 0 bases and at J to 2 bases, leaving 4 bases not matched to a gene. The germline V gene encodes CDR1 SGHRS and CDR2 YFSETQ. This CDR3 is CASSLGAGGPYEQYF. CDR3 DNA sequence: TGCGCCAGCAGCTTGGGTGCAGGGGGCCCCTACGAGCAGTACTTC. Complete variable domain (other parts from reference TRBV5-1 and TRBJ2-7): KAGVTQTPRYLIKTRGQQVTLSCSPISGHRSVSWYQQTPGQGLQFLFEYFSETQRNKGNFPGRFSGRQFSNSRSEMNVSTLELGDSALYLCASSLGAGGPYEQYFGPGTRLTVT.

The sample holds one count of this clonotype. This clone may be a read error of a much larger clone one base away. This chain joins TRBV2 and TRBJ2-5; D is uncertain. The germline gives CDR1 SNHLY, CDR2 FYNNEI. The CDR3 has 14 residues. The CDR3, as DNA: TGTGCCAGCAGTGAGTCACCGAACCAAGAGACCCGGTACTTC. It translates to CASSESPNQETRYF.

In its sample, this clonotype was seen many times. This chain joins TRBV10-3 and TRBJ2-5, with 13 bases fitting TRBD2. Germline assignment: CDR1 ENHRY and CDR2 SYGVKD. With V trimmed by 8 bases and J by 1 base, 4 bases remained unmatched. This CDR3 is 15 amino acids long. CDR3 in DNA: TGTGCCATCGGGACTAGCGGGGCTATCCAAGAGACCCAGTACTTC. Protein product: CAIGTSGAIQETQYF.

Comment on this clonotype: Relative to the germline gene, one junction end is altered; a read error may explain this. The V gene is TRBV2, the J gene TRBJ2-3; D tentatively reads TRBD1 or TRBD2 (5 bases each). From germline, CDR1 is SNHLY and CDR2 FYNNEI. The CDR3 loop spans 17 amino acids. The CDR3, as DNA: TGTGCCAGCAGTGAAGAAAGAGCGAGGGGTAGCACCGATACGCAGTATTTT. Its translation is CASSEERARGSTDTQYF.

This clonotype showed up just a few times. V gene TRBV4-3 combines with J gene TRBJ2-3, with D uncertain. The CDR3 runs 16 residues. V dropped 1 base and J dropped 0 bases, with 11 bases sitting between them. The germline V gene has CDR1 LGHNA and CDR2 YSLEER. Here the CDR3 reads CASSQVFYGSTDTQYF. In DNA form, the CDR3 reads TGCGCCAGCAGCCAAGTCTTCTACGGGAGCACAGATACGCAGTATTTT.

This clonotype came up many times. The chain combines TRBV7-3 with TRBJ2-2; 8 bases are shared with TRBD2. V shed 8 bases, J shed 5 bases, and the junction held 10 bases outside the gene matches. The germline V gene has CDR1 SGHTA and CDR2 FQGTGA. The CDR3 runs 15 residues. For the CDR3, the DNA is TGTGCCAGCGCCCTCCGCGGGGGGCCGACCGGGGAGCTGTTTTTT. Its protein is CASALRGGPTGELFF.

In its sample, this clonotype was seen many times. Germline and junction disagree at one end, which may indicate a read error. The V and J genes are TRBV7-7 and TRBJ2-5; D remains ambiguous. This CDR3 contains 15 residues. The germline V gene encodes CDR1 SSHAT and CDR2 FNYEAQ (reference sequence). CDR3 region: CASSFFHGETETQYF. CDR3 DNA: TGTGCTAGCAGCTTCTTTCACGGTGAAACAGAGACCCAGTACTTC.

The table lists this clonotype with many counts. The chain has TRBV19 and TRBJ2-1; D gene unclear. The CDR3 contains 14 residues. Germline V gene lookup returns CDR1 LNHDA and CDR2 SQIVND (reference sequence). Trimming pared 10 bases from V and 3 bases from J, leaving 16 bases between. CDR3 DNA: TGTGCCACCTCTCTAGACCGCCGCTACAATGAGCAGTTCTTC. Its protein is CATSLDRRYNEQFF.

V is TRBV12-3 or TRBV12-4 and J is TRBJ2-3; D call uncertain. The V end lost 3 bases, the J end lost 2 bases, and 9 bases lay between the germline ends. The CDR3 contains 14 residues. Here the CDR3 reads CASSFSQITDTQYF. CDR3 nucleotides: TGTGCCAGCAGTTTTTCACAGATCACAGATACGCAGTATTTT.

Many counts were recorded for this clonotype. V gene TRBV9 combines with J gene TRBJ1-5; TRBD1 matches at 7 bases. Germline V gene data show CDR1 as SGDLS and CDR2 as YYNGEE. Trimming cost V 3 bases and J 4 bases; bases outside gene matches: 7. The CDR3 is 15 amino acids. The CDR3: CASSAGQDSNQPQHF. The CDR3 nucleotides are TGTGCCAGCAGCGCCGGACAGGATAGTAATCAGCCCCAGCATTTT.